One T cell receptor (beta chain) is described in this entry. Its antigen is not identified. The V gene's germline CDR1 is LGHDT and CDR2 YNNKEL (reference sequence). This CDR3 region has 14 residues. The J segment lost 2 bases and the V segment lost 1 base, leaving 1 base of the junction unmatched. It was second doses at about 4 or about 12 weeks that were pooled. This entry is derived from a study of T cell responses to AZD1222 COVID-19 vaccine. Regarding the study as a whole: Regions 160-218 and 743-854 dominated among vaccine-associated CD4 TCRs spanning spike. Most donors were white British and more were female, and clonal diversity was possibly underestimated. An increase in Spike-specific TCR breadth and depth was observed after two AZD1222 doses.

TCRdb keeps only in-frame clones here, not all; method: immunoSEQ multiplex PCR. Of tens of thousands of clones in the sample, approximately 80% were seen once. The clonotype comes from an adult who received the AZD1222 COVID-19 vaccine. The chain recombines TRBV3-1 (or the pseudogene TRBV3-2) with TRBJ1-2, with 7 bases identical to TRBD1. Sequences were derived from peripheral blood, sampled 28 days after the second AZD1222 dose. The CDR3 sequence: CASSQAGGNYGYTF. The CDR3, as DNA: TGTGCCAGCAGCCAAGCAGGGGGGAACTATGGCTACACCTTC.